The rows below give T cell receptor beta chains drawn from one sample of a study of blood T cell repertoires in COVID-19. Clones were sequenced by immunoSEQ multiplex PCR, and TCRdb holds only the in-frame ones, with some missing. The sample lists more than 250,000 clones, roughly 90% occurring once. What was sequenced was PBMCs or T cells enriched from blood (not recorded which). These receptor sequences come from a young woman who had recovered from COVID-19. Each CDR3 is given with its conserved first and last residue. A D gene is named only where the DNA matches it firmly. Clone sizes are given selectively: once, few, many, or a class where the clone is expanded.

V gene,D gene,CDR3 length,clone size,J gene,CDR3 DNA,CDR3 protein
TRBV27,TRBD2,12,.,TRBJ2-1,TGTGCCAGCAGTCCAGGGACTAGCGTGCAGTTCTTC,CASSPGTSVQFF
TRBV28,.,15,.,TRBJ1-1,TGTGCCAGCAGTTCCCACTTAAGGGGAGGAGTTGAAGCTTTCTTT,CASSSHLRGGVEAFF
TRBV30,.,14,.,TRBJ2-3,TGTTCGCTACTCCTTCAAACTAGCACAGATACGCAGTATTTT,CSLLLQTSTDTQYF
TRBV4-1,TRBD1,18,.,TRBJ1-5,TGCGCCAGCAGCCAAGACTGGACAGGGGGATCGGGCAATCAGCCCCAGCATTTT,CASSQDWTGGSGNQPQHF
TRBV2,TRBD2,15,.,TRBJ2-4,TGTGCCAGCAGTGGGAGCGGGGGCAACAAAAACATTCAGTACTTC,CASSGSGGNKNIQYF
TRBV4-3,TRBD2,15,.,TRBJ2-7,TGCGCCAGCAGCCAAGCCAGCGGGGGCTCCTACGAGCAGTACTTC,CASSQASGGSYEQYF
TRBV19,TRBD1,15,.,TRBJ1-3,TGTGCCAGTAGTATTCGACAGGGTGCTGGAAACACCATATATTTT,CASSIRQGAGNTIYF
TRBV18,.,13,.,TRBJ1-1,TGTGCCAGCTCACCTTCTCTGGAGACTGAAGCTTTCTTT,CASSPSLETEAFF
TRBV28,.,13,.,TRBJ1-6,TGTGCCAGCACGGGGGTTAATAATTCACCCCTCCACTTT,CASTGVNNSPLHF
TRBV3-1/TRBV3-2,.,19,.,TRBJ1-1,TGTGCCAGCAGCCAAGCTCGTCCAATACGGACTGATATGAACACTGAAGCTTTCTTT,CASSQARPIRTDMNTEAFF
TRBV5-1,TRBD1,13,once,TRBJ2-7,TGCGCCAGCAGCTCGGGGACAGTTTACGAGCAGTACTTC,CASSSGTVYEQYF
TRBV7-9,.,13,.,TRBJ2-1,TGTGCCAGCAGCTTAGCCATCTACAATGAGCAGTTCTTC,CASSLAIYNEQFF
TRBV3-1/TRBV3-2,.,14,.,TRBJ2-3,TGTGCCAGCAGCCAAGATGGCAGGGTGGATACGCAGTATTTT,CASSQDGRVDTQYF
TRBV28,TRBD2,16,.,TRBJ2-5,TGTGCCAGCAGTTTACCAGCGGGAGGAGGGGGGGAGACCCAGTACTTC,CASSLPAGGGGETQYF
TRBV5-1,.,14,once,TRBJ1-2,TGCGCCAGCAGCTTGCTCCCAGACAGGTCTGGCTACACCTTC,CASSLLPDRSGYTF
TRBV19,.,14,.,TRBJ1-3,TGTGCCAGTAATCCCGGGACTTTAGGAAACACCATATATTTT,CASNPGTLGNTIYF
TRBV5-1,.,14,.,TRBJ1-1,TGCGCCAGCAGCTTAGGGGATGGGAACACTGAAGCTTTCTTT,CASSLGDGNTEAFF
TRBV19,.,16,once,TRBJ2-1,TGTGCCAGTAGTAGCACGACAGCCTACTCCTACAATGAGCAGTTCTTC,CASSSTTAYSYNEQFF
TRBV6-5,.,15,.,TRBJ2-5,TGTGCCAGCAGTTACGGAGGTAGCGGACAAGAGACCCAGTACTTC,CASSYGGSGQETQYF
TRBV6-2/TRBV6-3,.,12,.,TRBJ2-7,TGTGCCAGCAGTCCCTGGGCCAACGAGCAGTACTTC,CASSPWANEQYF
TRBV28,TRBD1,15,.,TRBJ1-6,TGTGCCAGCAGTTTAAGTGACAGGGTCAATTCACCCCTCCACTTT,CASSLSDRVNSPLHF
TRBV7-8,TRBD2,14,.,TRBJ2-2,TGTGCCAGCAGCTCGCGCGGGGGGGCCGGGGAGCTGTTTTTT,CASSSRGGAGELFF
TRBV2,.,16,.,TRBJ2-7,TGTGCCAGCAGTCACTCTCCCGTCTCAGGGGACTACGAGCAGTACTTC,CASSHSPVSGDYEQYF
TRBV27,.,12,.,TRBJ2-7,TGTGCCAGCAGTTCCTACCCCCCGCCTAAATACTTC,CASSSYPPPKYF
TRBV11-2,.,14,.,TRBJ2-1,TGTGCCAGCAGCTTAAGGAGCTCCTACAATGAGCAGTTCTTC,CASSLRSSYNEQFF
TRBV28,TRBD1,16,once,TRBJ1-2,TGTGCCAGCAGTGTAACGGGACAGGGTTTTCGAGGCGGCTACACCTTC,CASSVTGQGFRGGYTF
TRBV7-2,.,13,.,TRBJ1-2,TGTGCCAGCAGCTTAGACAATAACTATGGCTACACCTTC,CASSLDNNYGYTF
TRBV7-2,TRBD1,18,.,TRBJ2-5,TGTGCCAGCAGCTTAGGGGGAGCTGGACAGGGTGTGAGGGAGACCCAGTACTTC,CASSLGGAGQGVRETQYF
TRBV9,TRBD2,16,few,TRBJ2-3,TGTGCCAGCAGCGTAGGAGCGGGGGACGCCACAGATACGCAGTATTTT,CASSVGAGDATDTQYF
TRBV28,.,13,.,TRBJ1-4,TGTGCCAGCAGCCTGAACAGGGATGAAAAACTGTTTTTT,CASSLNRDEKLFF
TRBV27,.,14,.,TRBJ2-1,TGTGCCAGCAGTTCCCCCCGCCCTATCAATGAGCAGTTCTTC,CASSSPRPINEQFF
TRBV5-4,.,12,.,TRBJ1-2,TGTGCCAGCAGCTTGCAAGGGGATGGCTACACCTTC,CASSLQGDGYTF
TRBV10-3,.,13,once,TRBJ1-1,TGTGCCATCACCGTACAGGCGAACACTGAAGCTTTCTTT,CAITVQANTEAFF
TRBV28,.,13,.,TRBJ2-7,TGTGCCAGCAGTCCTAGCCAGAACTACGAGCAGTACTTC,CASSPSQNYEQYF
TRBV3-1/TRBV3-2,.,14,.,TRBJ2-1,TGTGCCAGCAGCCTCTCGGGAGTAAACAATGAGCAGTTCTTC,CASSLSGVNNEQFF
TRBV7-2,TRBD2,15,.,TRBJ2-7,TGTGCCAGCAGCAATCCGGGACTAGCGGCCTACGAGCAGTACTTC,CASSNPGLAAYEQYF
TRBV11-2,TRBD1,13,.,TRBJ1-1,TGTGCCAGCAGCTTAGAGGGACAGGGTTCAGCTTTCTTT,CASSLEGQGSAFF
TRBV28,TRBD1,14,.,TRBJ1-5,TGTGCCAGCAGTCCCGGGACAGGGGTTCAGCCCCAGCATTTT,CASSPGTGVQPQHF
TRBV28,TRBD1,15,.,TRBJ2-7,TGTGCCAGCAGTACTGCCGGGACAGGGTTAAACGAGCAGTACTTC,CASSTAGTGLNEQYF
TRBV6-4,TRBD1,16,.,TRBJ2-2,TGTGCCAGCAGCGCCCGGACAGGGGATAATAACCGGGAGCTGTTTTTT,CASSARTGDNNRELFF
TRBV19,.,14,few,TRBJ2-1,TGTGCCAGTAGTCTCCCCGGACGGGGCAATGAGCAGTTCTTC,CASSLPGRGNEQFF
TRBV30,TRBD1,15,.,TRBJ1-6,TGTGCCTGGAGTGTCTTAGGGGGCGGTAATTCACCCCTCCACTTT,CAWSVLGGGNSPLHF
TRBV6-4,.,16,.,TRBJ2-1,TGTGCCAGCAGTGACTTGCGGGGTTCGTCCTACAATGAGCAGTTCTTC,CASSDLRGSSYNEQFF
TRBV9,TRBD2,13,few,TRBJ2-3,TGTGCCAGTCAGCGGGGGGGCAGAGATACGCAGTATTTT,CASQRGGRDTQYF
TRBV7-2,.,16,.,TRBJ1-6,TGTGCCAGCAGCCTGGGGGGACTAAACGGGAATTCACCCCTCCACTTT,CASSLGGLNGNSPLHF
TRBV5-1,.,14,.,TRBJ2-3,TGCGCCAGCAGCCGGGGGGCACTCACAGATACGCAGTATTTT,CASSRGALTDTQYF
TRBV9,.,18,.,TRBJ1-1,TGTGCCAGCAGCACTATCCCCTTCAGGGGCCGCAACTGGGCTGAAGCTTTCTTT,CASSTIPFRGRNWAEAFF
TRBV28,.,12,.,TRBJ1-3,TGTGCCAGCAGGCTATCTGGAAACACCATATATTTT,CASRLSGNTIYF
TRBV7-9,.,16,.,TRBJ2-3,TGTGCCAGCAGCTTACAAGCGCAAGACGTCACAGATACGCAGTATTTT,CASSLQAQDVTDTQYF
TRBV7-2,.,13,.,TRBJ2-7,TGTGCCACCAGGGCGGGTGCCTCCTACGAGCAGTACTTC,CATRAGASYEQYF
TRBV11-3,TRBD1,15,.,TRBJ2-1,TGTGCCAGCAGCTTGACAGGGGTCGTCGACAATGAGCAGTTCTTC,CASSLTGVVDNEQFF
TRBV19,.,16,.,TRBJ2-3,TGTGCCAGTAGTATCACCTTCGCGGGGGCCGCAGGGACGCAGTATTTT,CASSITFAGAAGTQYF
TRBV5-1,.,12,.,TRBJ2-7,TGCGCCAGCAGCTTTAACATCGACGAGCAGTACTTC,CASSFNIDEQYF
TRBV6-2/TRBV6-3,.,11,.,TRBJ2-7,TGTGCCAGCAGTTACCTTTCGGTGCAGTACTTC,CASSYLSVQYF
TRBV6-5,TRBD1,11,.,TRBJ1-1,TGTGCCAGCACACAGGGGACTGAAGCTTTCTTT,CASTQGTEAFF
TRBV5-4,TRBD1,16,.,TRBJ1-2,TGTGCCAGCAGCTCGCCGGGACAGGGTATCAACTATGGCTACACCTTC,CASSSPGQGINYGYTF
TRBV4-1,TRBD1,18,once,TRBJ2-2,TGCGCCAGCAGCTCCTACGTCGCGGGACAGGGAAACACCGGGGAGCTGTTTTTT,CASSSYVAGQGNTGELFF
TRBV27,TRBD2,16,.,TRBJ2-1,TGTGCCAGCAGTTCCCGCTCCGGGACTAACCACAATGAGCAGTTCTTC,CASSSRSGTNHNEQFF
TRBV14,.,15,.,TRBJ1-2,TGTGCCAGCAGCCCCCATCCCACAGCTAACTATGGCTACACCTTC,CASSPHPTANYGYTF
TRBV20-1,.,13,.,TRBJ1-5,TGCAGTGCTAGTGAGTCAGGTAATCAGCCCCAGCATTTT,CSASESGNQPQHF